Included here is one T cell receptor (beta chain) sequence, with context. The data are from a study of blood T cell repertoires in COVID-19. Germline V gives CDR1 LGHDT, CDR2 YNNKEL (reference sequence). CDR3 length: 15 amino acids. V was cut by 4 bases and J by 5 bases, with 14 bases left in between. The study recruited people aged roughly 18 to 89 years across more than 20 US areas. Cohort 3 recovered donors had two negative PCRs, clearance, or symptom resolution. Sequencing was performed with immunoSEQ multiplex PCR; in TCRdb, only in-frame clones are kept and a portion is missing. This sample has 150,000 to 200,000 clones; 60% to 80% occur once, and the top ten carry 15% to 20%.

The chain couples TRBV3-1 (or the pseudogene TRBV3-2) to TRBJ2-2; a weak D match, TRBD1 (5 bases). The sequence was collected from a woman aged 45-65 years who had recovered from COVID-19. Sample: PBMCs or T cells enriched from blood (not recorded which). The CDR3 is CASSRPVGQTGELFF. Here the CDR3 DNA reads TGTGCCAGCAGCCGGCCGGTGGGGCAGACCGGGGAGCTGTTTTTT.